Listed below are T cell receptor beta chains from one sample, sequenced in a study of cytomegalovirus exposure and HLA in healthy donors. Sequenced by immunoSEQ multiplex PCR; TCRdb stores in-frame clones only, minus some. The sample shows approximately 140,000 clones, about 85% of them seen only once. The specimen was PBMCs. Receptors originate from a human donor in good health. Both conserved end residues are part of each CDR3. The order of the fields is J gene, V gene, CDR3 protein.

J: TRBJ2-7
V: TRBV7-2
CDR3: CASSFVGQRYEQYF

J: TRBJ2-6
V: TRBV5-4
CDR3: CASSTVGQGTKGANVLTF

J: TRBJ1-5
V: TRBV28
CDR3: CASSSQFLDRDSNQPQHF

J: TRBJ2-1
V: TRBV4-3
CDR3: CASSLNRDISYNEQFF

J: TRBJ1-2
V: TRBV6-5
CDR3: CASSYGTTLNYTF

J: TRBJ2-7
V: TRBV18
CDR3: CASSPGLSYEQYF

J: TRBJ1-2
V: TRBV20-1
CDR3: CSAPQGTGYTF

J: TRBJ2-7
V: TRBV7-9
CDR3: CSSSLWPHEQYF

J: TRBJ2-1
V: TRBV28
CDR3: CASTRGGYIYNEQFF

J: TRBJ2-3
V: TRBV6-5
CDR3: CASSYSSNTDTQYF

J: TRBJ1-1
V: TRBV5-6
CDR3: CASSRRQGNTEAFF

J: TRBJ2-1
V: TRBV27
CDR3: CASSSGQATAKYNEQFF

J: TRBJ1-2
V: TRBV7-9
CDR3: CASSPGQAFYGYTF

J: TRBJ2-7
V: TRBV5-4
CDR3: CASSSGSSYEQYF

J: TRBJ2-2
V: TRBV5-1
CDR3: CASSPNLDRNTGELFF

J: TRBJ2-1
V: TRBV5-6
CDR3: CASSWRGLAGTHEQFF

J: TRBJ2-1
V: TRBV6-4
CDR3: CASSDEVAGGSNEQFF

J: TRBJ1-1
V: TRBV2
CDR3: CASSQTLTGGRTEAFF

J: TRBJ1-4
V: TRBV2
CDR3: CASRVATNEKLFF

J: TRBJ1-4
V: TRBV5-1
CDR3: CASSLDRANEKLFF

J: TRBJ1-2
V: TRBV18
CDR3: CASSPVTDNYGYTF

J: TRBJ2-1
V: TRBV29-1
CDR3: CSGTGRQGSWNEQFF

J: TRBJ2-2
V: TRBV5-4
CDR3: CASSPRGSGGMAGELFF

J: TRBJ2-2
V: TRBV5-6
CDR3: CASSFRGLANTGELFF

J: TRBJ2-7
V: TRBV2
CDR3: CASSRGTGSYEQYF

J: TRBJ2-1
V: TRBV6-4
CDR3: CASSFQGDLNEQFF

J: TRBJ2-2
V: TRBV7-9
CDR3: CASSLVPSSRTGELFF

J: TRBJ2-5
V: TRBV7-2
CDR3: CASSLEVDQETQYF

J: TRBJ2-1
V: TRBV28
CDR3: CASSSQGIPYNEQFF

J: TRBJ1-5
V: TRBV28
CDR3: CASTPSRGLGNQPQHF

J: TRBJ2-1
V: TRBV6-5
CDR3: CASSVRSLNNEQFF

J: TRBJ2-1
V: TRBV2
CDR3: CASSDPSSVYNEQFF

J: TRBJ2-1
V: TRBV10-2
CDR3: CASSESSNEQFF

J: NA
V: TRBV30
CDR3: CAWSVLSQGNEQYF

J: TRBJ2-7
V: TRBV7-9
CDR3: CSSSLAYYEQYF

J: TRBJ2-7
V: TRBV28
CDR3: CASSLPSGGLQGEQYF

J: TRBJ2-1
V: TRBV19
CDR3: CASSIPRGSGGYNEQFF

J: TRBJ2-7
V: TRBV7-9
CDR3: CASGPGERYEQYF

J: TRBJ1-6
V: TRBV2
CDR3: CASGAGTVKEAPLHF

J: TRBJ1-6
V: TRBV2
CDR3: CASSTGINSPLHF

J: TRBJ1-1
V: TRBV5-1
CDR3: CASSRTGISVNTEAFF

J: TRBJ1-1
V: TRBV5-1
CDR3: CASSLVGTGVGYTEAFF

J: TRBJ2-1
V: TRBV11-2
CDR3: CASSLGLTGEQFF

J: TRBJ2-7
V: TRBV29-1
CDR3: CSQRSGKPYEQYF

J: TRBJ1-1
V: TRBV27
CDR3: CASSLDSYRYTEAFF

J: TRBJ2-7
V: TRBV7-9
CDR3: CASSLAGGGSSYEQYF

J: TRBJ2-1
V: TRBV10-3
CDR3: CAISGLAGEEQFF

J: NA
V: TRBV18
CDR3: CASSPGGNAGEQYF

J: TRBJ2-1
V: TRBV6-4
CDR3: CASSDGLAVGEQFF

J: TRBJ1-1
V: TRBV4-1
CDR3: CASSQVIGLKTEAFF

J: TRBJ1-4
V: TRBV28
CDR3: CASSRSRDTALPNEKLFF

J: TRBJ1-5
V: TRBV19
CDR3: CASSAGTGASQPQHF

J: TRBJ2-5
V: TRBV7-2
CDR3: CASKPSGQGFRETQYF